A single sample is the source of the 6 T cell receptor beta chains below, sequenced in a study of T cells of healthy individuals. TCRdb used MiXCR to reprocess the 5' RACE reads, holding one entry per CDR3 protein. Counted here are tens of thousands of distinct CDR3 sequences, roughly 17% occurring once; the ten biggest clones make up roughly 4.7%. All receptors come from a human donor in good health.

This clonotype was found a few times. CDR3 amino acids: CASSASGNQPQHF. CDR3 sequence (DNA): TGTGCCAGTAGTGCGTCGGGGAATCAGCCCCAGCATTTT. The chain joins TRBV19 to TRBJ1-5; D is ambiguous. The CDR3 runs 13 residues. Trimming removed 5 bases at V and 4 bases at J, with 9 bases between. CDR1 is LNHDA, CDR2 SQIVND, per germline (reference sequence).

This clonotype was found a few times. The rearrangement joins TRBV7-6 to TRBJ2-3; 11 bases are shared with TRBD2. The CDR3 length is 16 residues. V lost 1 base, J lost 1 base, and 1 base stayed unmatched. CDR1 is SGHVS, CDR2 FNYEAQ, per germline. The CDR3 is CASSLGLAGRTDTQYF. Written as DNA, the CDR3 is TGTGCCAGCAGCTTAGGACTAGCGGGGCGCACAGATACGCAGTATTTT.

This clonotype was observed a handful of times. V gene TRBV28 combines with J gene TRBJ2-7, with D possibly called TRBD1 or TRBD2 (5 bases each). V was trimmed by 7 bases and J by 3 bases, leaving 22 bases between them. Germline values: CDR1 MDHEN, CDR2 SYDVKM. This CDR3 has 16 residues. The CDR3 DNA is TGTGCCAGCACCTTACCGCAGGGACCCCCCGGCTACGAGCAGTACTTC. The encoded protein is CASTLPQGPPGYEQYF.

This clonotype was counted a few times. V and J are TRBV27 and TRBJ2-3; 8 bases align to TRBD2. Germline CDR1 MNHEY, CDR2 SMNVEV (reference sequence). The CDR3 contains 16 residues. Trimming took 5 bases from V and 4 from J; bases not matched to a gene: 11. CDR3: CASSPGGGRTSDTQYF. Here the CDR3 DNA reads TGTGCCAGCAGTCCAGGCGGGGGGCGTACCTCAGATACGCAGTATTTT.

This clonotype was detected a few times. The chain is built from TRBV2 and TRBJ2-2, with 7 bases that match TRBD1. V was clipped by 1 base and J by 6 bases; unmatched bases: 5. The CDR3 runs 15 residues. CDR1 is SNHLY and CDR2 is FYNNEI in the germline V gene. Here the CDR3 reads CASSEGQGVAGELFF. CDR3 DNA: TGTGCCAGCAGTGAAGGACAGGGTGTTGCCGGGGAGCTGTTTTTT.

This clonotype was counted many times. The chain couples TRBV7-9 to TRBJ2-3; 13 nucleotides match TRBD2. Germline assignment: CDR1 SEHNR and CDR2 FQNEAQ (reference sequence). The J segment lost 4 bases and the V segment lost 5 bases, leaving 6 bases of the junction unmatched. The CDR3 runs to 16 residues. The CDR3 loop is CASSPTGLAGADTQYF. CDR3 in DNA: TGTGCCAGCAGCCCCACCGGACTAGCGGGAGCAGATACGCAGTATTTT.